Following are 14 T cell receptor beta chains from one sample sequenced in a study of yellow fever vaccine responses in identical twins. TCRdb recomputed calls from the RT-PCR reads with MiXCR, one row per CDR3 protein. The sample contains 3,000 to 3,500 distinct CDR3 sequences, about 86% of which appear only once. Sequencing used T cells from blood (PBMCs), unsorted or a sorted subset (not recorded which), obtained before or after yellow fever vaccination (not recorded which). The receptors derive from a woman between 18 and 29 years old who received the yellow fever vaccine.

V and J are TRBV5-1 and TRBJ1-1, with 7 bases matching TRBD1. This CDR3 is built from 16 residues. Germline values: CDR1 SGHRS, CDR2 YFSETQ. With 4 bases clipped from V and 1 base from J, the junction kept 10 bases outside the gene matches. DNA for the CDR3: TGCGCCAGCAGCCATGATCTACAGGGGCCGAACACTGAAGCTTTCTTT. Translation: CASSHDLQGPNTEAFF.

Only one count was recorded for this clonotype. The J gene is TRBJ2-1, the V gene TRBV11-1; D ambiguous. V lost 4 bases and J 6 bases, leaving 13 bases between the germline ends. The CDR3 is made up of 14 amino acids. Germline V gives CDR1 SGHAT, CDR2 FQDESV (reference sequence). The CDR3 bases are TGTGCCAGCAGCTCACCCCGGATGGTCAATGAGCAGTTCTTC. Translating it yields CASSSPRMVNEQFF.

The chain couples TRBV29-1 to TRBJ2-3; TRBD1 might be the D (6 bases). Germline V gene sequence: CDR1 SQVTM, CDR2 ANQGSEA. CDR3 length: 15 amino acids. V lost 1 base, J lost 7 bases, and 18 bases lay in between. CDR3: CSVEGRGRYGNTQYF. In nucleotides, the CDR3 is TGCAGCGTTGAAGGCAGGGGTAGATATGGAAATACGCAGTATTTT.

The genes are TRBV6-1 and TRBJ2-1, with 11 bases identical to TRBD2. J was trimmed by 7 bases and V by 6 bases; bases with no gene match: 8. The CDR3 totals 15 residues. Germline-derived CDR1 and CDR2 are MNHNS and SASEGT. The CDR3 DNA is TGTGCCAGCAGAGCTCTAGCGGGAGGTGGGAATGAGCAGTTCTTC. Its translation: CASRALAGGGNEQFF.

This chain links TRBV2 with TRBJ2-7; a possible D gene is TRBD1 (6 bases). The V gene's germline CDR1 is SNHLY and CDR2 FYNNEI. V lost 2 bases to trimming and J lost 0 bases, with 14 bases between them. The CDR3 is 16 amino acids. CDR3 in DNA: TGTGCCAGCAGTGAATCAACAGGGTATATCTCCTACGAGCAGTACTTC. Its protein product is CASSESTGYISYEQYF.

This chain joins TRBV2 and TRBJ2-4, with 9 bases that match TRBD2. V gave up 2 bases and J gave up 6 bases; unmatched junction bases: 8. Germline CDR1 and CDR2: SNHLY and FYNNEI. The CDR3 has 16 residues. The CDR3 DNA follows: TGTGCCAGCAGTGAATGGCTCGGCGGGGGGGCAAACATTCAGTACTTC. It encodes CASSEWLGGGANIQYF.

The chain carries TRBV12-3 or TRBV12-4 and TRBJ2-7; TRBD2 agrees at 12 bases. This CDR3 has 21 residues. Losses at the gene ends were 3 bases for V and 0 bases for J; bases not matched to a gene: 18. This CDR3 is CASSFPLSGTSGPESSYEQYF. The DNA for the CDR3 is TGTGCCAGCAGTTTTCCGTTATCCGGGACTAGCGGGCCGGAGAGCTCCTACGAGCAGTACTTC.

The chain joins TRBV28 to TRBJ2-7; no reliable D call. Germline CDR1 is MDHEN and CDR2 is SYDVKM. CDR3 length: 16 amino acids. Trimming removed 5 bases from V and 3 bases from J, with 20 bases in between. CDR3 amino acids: CASSHKDRPTVYEQYF. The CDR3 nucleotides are TGTGCCAGCAGTCACAAAGACCGCCCCACCGTCTACGAGCAGTACTTC.

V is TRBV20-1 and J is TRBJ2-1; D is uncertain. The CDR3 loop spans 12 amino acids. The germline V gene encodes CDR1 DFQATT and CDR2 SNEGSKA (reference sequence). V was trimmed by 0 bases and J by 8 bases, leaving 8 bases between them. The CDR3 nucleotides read TGCAGTGCTAGAGATGCCGGTCATGAGCAGTTCTTC. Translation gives CSARDAGHEQFF.

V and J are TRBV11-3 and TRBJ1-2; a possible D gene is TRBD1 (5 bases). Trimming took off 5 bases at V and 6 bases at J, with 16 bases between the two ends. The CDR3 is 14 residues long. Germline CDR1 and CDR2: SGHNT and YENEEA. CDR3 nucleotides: TGTGCCAGCAGCATTGACCAGGGTGTCAATGGCTACACCTTC. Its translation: CASSIDQGVNGYTF.

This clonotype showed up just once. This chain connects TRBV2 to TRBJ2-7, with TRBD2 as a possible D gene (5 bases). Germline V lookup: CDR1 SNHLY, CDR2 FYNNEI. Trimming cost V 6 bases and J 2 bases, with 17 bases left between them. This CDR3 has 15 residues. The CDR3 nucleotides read TGTGCCAGCAGGGACTCCGGAGTAGCGACCTACGAGCAGTACTTC. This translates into CASRDSGVATYEQYF.

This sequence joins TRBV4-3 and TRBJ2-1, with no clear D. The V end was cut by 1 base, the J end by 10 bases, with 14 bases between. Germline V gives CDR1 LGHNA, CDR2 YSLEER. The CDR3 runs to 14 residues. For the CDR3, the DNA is TGCGCCAGCAGCCAAGGTGGTGCAGGTGGGGAGCAGTTCTTC. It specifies CASSQGGAGGEQFF.

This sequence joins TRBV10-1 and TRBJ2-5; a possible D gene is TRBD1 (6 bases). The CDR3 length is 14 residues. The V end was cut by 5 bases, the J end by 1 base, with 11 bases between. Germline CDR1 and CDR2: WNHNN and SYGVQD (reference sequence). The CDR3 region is CASSSTGLQETQYF. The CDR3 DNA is TGCGCCAGCAGTTCTACAGGGCTCCAAGAGACCCAGTACTTC.

The CDR3 here is CSVVTFSLNEQFF. In DNA form, the CDR3 reads TGCAGCGTTGTCACATTCTCCCTCAATGAGCAGTTCTTC. The rearrangement uses TRBV29-1 and TRBJ2-1; D remains ambiguous. Germline assignment: CDR1 SQVTM and CDR2 ANQGSEA. This CDR3 comprises 13 residues. V dropped 4 bases and J dropped 6 bases, with 13 bases sitting between them.